This is a list of T cell receptor beta chains from one sample in a study of regulatory T cells in long-lasting Graves disease. TCRdb fed the multiplex PCR reads into MiXCR, producing one record per CDR3 protein. The table has roughly 520,000 distinct CDR3 sequences, about 12% seen once. The sample was also reused in another study, on T cells in Graves' hyperthyroidism and ophthalmopathy.

The specimen comprised peripheral blood mononuclear cells (PBMCs), sampled at new diagnosis, from a patient treated with antithyroid drugs. The source of these receptors is a woman in her 30s with Graves disease. CDR3s leave out the opening cysteine and the closing phenylalanine or tryptophan. The D gene is left open where the match is weak.

ASRRQTGDSYGYT	TRBD1	TRBV12-3/TRBV12-4
ASSQVYLRLAGDSYEQF	TRBD2	TRBV3-1
ASSLAPGTFQETQY	.	TRBV7-8
ASSLGPAGNGDTQY	TRBD2	TRBV11-1
ASSDLRGVDEQF	.	TRBV5-6
ASSRSPQETQY	.	TRBV5-6
ASSLDLKAF	.	TRBV11-2
ASSQRERSYNEQF	TRBD2	TRBV27
ASSRGDRTVNEKLF	.	TRBV9
SASVAIAGGNEQF	TRBD2	TRBV20-1
ASSFSWGLEETQY	.	TRBV5-5